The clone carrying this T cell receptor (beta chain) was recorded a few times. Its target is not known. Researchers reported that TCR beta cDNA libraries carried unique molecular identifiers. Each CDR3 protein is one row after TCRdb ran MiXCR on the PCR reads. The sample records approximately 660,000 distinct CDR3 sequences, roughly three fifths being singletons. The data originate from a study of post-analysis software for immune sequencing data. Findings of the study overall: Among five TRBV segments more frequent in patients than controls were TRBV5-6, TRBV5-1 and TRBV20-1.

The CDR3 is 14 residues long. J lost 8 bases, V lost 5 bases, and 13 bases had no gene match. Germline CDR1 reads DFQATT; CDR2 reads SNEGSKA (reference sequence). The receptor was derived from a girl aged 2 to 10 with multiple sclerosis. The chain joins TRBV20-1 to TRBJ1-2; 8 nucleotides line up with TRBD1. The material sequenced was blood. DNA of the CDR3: TGCAGTGCTCCTCCTCAGGGGGCACGTCGGGGCTACACCTTC. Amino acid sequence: CSAPPQGARRGYTF.